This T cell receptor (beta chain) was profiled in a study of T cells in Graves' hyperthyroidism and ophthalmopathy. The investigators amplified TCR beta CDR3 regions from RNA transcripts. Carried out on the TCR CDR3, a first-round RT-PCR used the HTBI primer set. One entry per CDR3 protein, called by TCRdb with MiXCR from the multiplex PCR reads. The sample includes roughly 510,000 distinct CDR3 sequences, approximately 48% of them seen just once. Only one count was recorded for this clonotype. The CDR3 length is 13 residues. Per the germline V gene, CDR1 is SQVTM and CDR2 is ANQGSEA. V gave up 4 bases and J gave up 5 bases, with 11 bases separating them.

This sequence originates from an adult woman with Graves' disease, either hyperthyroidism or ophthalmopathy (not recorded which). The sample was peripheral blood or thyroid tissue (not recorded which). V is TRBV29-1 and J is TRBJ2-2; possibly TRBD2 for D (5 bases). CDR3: CSVVEGLTGELFF. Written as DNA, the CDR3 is TGCAGCGTTGTAGAGGGTTTAACCGGGGAGCTGTTTTTT.